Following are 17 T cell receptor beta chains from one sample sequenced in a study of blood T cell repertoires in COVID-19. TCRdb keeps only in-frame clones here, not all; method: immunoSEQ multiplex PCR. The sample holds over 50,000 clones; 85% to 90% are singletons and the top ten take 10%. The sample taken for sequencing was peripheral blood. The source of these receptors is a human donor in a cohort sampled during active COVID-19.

The CDR3 region is CASSINMGQGNEKLFF. CDR3 coding DNA: TGTGCCAGTAGTATAAACATGGGACAGGGGAATGAAAAACTGTTTTTT. The chain joins TRBV19 to TRBJ1-4; TRBD1 agrees at 10 bases. Germline V gene sequence: CDR1 LNHDA, CDR2 SQIVND (reference sequence). The CDR3 is made up of 16 amino acids. V lost 2 bases and J lost 5; bases outside the gene matches: 5.

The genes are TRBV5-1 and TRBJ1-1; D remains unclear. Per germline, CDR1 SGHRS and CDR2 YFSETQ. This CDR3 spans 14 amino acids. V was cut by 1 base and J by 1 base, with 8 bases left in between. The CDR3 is CASSLSAGNTEAFF. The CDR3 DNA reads TGCGCCAGCAGCTTGTCAGCGGGGAACACTGAAGCTTTCTTT.

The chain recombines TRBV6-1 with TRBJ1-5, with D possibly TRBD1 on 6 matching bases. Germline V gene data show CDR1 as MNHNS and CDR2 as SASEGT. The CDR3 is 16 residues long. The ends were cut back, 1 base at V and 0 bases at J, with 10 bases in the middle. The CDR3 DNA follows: TGTGCCAGCAGTGAAGATAAGGGGGATAGCAATCAGCCCCAGCATTTT. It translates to CASSEDKGDSNQPQHF.

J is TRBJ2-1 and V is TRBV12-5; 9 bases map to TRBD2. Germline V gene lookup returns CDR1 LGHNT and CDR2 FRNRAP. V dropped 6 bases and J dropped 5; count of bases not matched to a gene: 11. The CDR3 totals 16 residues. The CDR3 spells CASGSSTSGDNNEQFF. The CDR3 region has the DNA TGTGCTAGTGGCTCCTCGACTAGCGGAGATAACAATGAGCAGTTCTTC.

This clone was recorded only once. The CDR3 DNA sequence: TGTGCCAGCAGCCACACGAGGCACGAGCAGTACTTC. Amino acids: CASSHTRHEQYF. The rearrangement uses TRBV6-5 and TRBJ2-7, with D uncertain. The germline V and J ends were trimmed by 6 bases and 5 bases, with 11 bases remaining between them. CDR1 and CDR2 from the germline V gene are MNHEY and SVGAGI. The CDR3 is 12 amino acids.

CDR3 DNA: TGCGCCAGCAGCCAAGGTACGGGGTCCGGGGAGCTGTTTTTT. Its protein product is CASSQGTGSGELFF. The chain uses TRBV4-1 and TRBJ2-2; possibly TRBD2 for D (5 bases). CDR1 MGHRA and CDR2 YSYEKL come from the germline V gene. There are 14 residues in the CDR3. V was shortened by 1 base and J by 6 bases, with 9 bases between the two germline ends.

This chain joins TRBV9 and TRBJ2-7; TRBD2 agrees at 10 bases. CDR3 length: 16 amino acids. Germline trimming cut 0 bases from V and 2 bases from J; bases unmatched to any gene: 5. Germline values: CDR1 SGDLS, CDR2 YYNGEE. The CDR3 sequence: CASSVATSGAAYEQYF. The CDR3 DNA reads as TGTGCCAGCAGCGTAGCTACTAGCGGGGCGGCCTACGAGCAGTACTTC.

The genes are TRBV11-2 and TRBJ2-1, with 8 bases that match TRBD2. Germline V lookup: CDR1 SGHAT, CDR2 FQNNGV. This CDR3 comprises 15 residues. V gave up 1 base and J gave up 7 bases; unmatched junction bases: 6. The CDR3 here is CASSLVTGRGNEQFF. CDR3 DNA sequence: TGTGCCAGCAGCTTAGTAACCGGGAGGGGGAATGAGCAGTTCTTC.

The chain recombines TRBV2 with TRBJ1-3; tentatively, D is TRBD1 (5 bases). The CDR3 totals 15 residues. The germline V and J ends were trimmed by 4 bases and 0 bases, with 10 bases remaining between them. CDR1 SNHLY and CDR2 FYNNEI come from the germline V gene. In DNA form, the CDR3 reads TGTGCCAGCAGTGGACAGAGAGTCTCTGGAAACACCATATATTTT. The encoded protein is CASSGQRVSGNTIYF.

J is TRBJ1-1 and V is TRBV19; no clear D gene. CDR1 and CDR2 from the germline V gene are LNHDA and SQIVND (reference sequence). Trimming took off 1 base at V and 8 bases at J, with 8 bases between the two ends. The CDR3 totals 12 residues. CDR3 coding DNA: TGTGCCAGTAGTATAGTCGCTCGGGAAGCTTTCTTT. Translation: CASSIVAREAFF.

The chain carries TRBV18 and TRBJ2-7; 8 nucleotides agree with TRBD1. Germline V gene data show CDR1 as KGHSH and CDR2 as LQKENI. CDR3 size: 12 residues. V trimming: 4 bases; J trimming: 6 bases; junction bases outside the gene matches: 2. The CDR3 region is CASSQDRAEQYF. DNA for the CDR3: TGTGCCAGCTCACAGGACAGGGCCGAGCAGTACTTC.

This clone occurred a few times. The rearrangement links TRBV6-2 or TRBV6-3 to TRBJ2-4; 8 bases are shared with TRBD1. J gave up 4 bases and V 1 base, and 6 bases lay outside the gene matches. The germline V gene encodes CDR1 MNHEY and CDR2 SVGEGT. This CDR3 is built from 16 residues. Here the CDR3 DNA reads TGTGCCAGCAGTTACTTTATGACAGGGGAGAAAAACATTCAGTACTTC. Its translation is CASSYFMTGEKNIQYF.

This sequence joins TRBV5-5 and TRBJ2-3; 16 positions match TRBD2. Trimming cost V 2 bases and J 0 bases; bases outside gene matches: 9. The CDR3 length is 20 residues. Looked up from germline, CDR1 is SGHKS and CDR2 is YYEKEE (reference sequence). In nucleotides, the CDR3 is TGTGCCAGCAGCTTACGACCGGGACTAGCGGGAGGGATAAGCACAGATACGCAGTATTTT. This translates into CASSLRPGLAGGISTDTQYF.

CDR3 sequence reads: CASSTQAGRSTDTQYF. In DNA form, the CDR3 reads TGTGCCAGTAGTACCCAAGCGGGGAGAAGCACAGATACGCAGTATTTT. This chain uses TRBV19 with TRBJ2-3, with TRBD2 matching over 7 bases. Germline values: CDR1 LNHDA, CDR2 SQIVND (reference sequence). J lost 0 bases, V lost 4 bases, and 7 bases had no gene match. The CDR3 covers 16 residues.

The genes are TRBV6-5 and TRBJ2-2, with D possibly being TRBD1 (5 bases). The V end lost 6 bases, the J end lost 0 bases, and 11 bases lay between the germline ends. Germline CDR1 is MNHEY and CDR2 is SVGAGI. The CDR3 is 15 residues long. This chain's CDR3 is CASSPKQANTGELFF. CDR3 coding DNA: TGTGCCAGCAGCCCGAAACAGGCGAACACCGGGGAGCTGTTTTTT.

CDR3 in amino acids: CASSPNIGGEQYF. The CDR3 DNA reads as TGTGCCAGCAGTCCAAACATCGGCGGGGAGCAGTACTTC. This chain uses TRBV12-3 or TRBV12-4 with TRBJ2-7; a weak D match, TRBD2 (5 bases). The CDR3 is made up of 13 amino acids. V lost 5 bases, J lost 7 bases, and 15 bases lay in between.

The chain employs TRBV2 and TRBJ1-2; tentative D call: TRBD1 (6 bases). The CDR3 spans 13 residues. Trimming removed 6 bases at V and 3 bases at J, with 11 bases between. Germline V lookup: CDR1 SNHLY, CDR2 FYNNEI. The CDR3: CASRKEGDYGYTF. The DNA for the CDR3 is TGTGCCAGCAGAAAAGAGGGGGACTATGGCTACACCTTC.